A single T cell receptor (beta chain) is shown here with its context. PCR was performed a second time for about 6 to 12 cycles using a sample-barcoded 5' primer and a J-beta primer mix. TCRdb re-derived calls from the 5' RACE reads in MiXCR, one entry per CDR3 protein. Seen here are around 650,000 distinct CDR3 sequences, approximately 31% observed once, and the top ten hold approximately 15%. Isolating PBMCs gave at least 6 million of these cells per sample. The CDR3 loop spans 16 amino acids. CDR1 is MGHDK, CDR2 SYGVNS, per germline. V lost 2 bases to trimming and J lost 2 bases; unmatched junction nucleotides: 5. The sample belongs to a study of blood T cells in healthy people across ages. The overall study: Using template switching, researchers captured about one barcoded beta molecule for each two T cells.

Sequencing was done on a sample of blood. The TCR sequence derives from a woman older than 75 in good health. The V call is TRBV25-1, the J call TRBJ2-2; 7 bases line up with TRBD1. The CDR3 region is CASSELRQGNTGELFF. For the CDR3, the DNA is TGTGCCAGCAGTGAACTCCGACAGGGTAACACCGGGGAGCTGTTTTTT.